Each of the 14 T cell receptor beta chains below was sequenced from the same sample in a study of T-cell reconstitution after alpha-beta-depleted transplantation in children. For TCRbeta, the library was prepared with unique molecular identifiers. TCRdb itself ran the PCR reads through MiXCR, one entry per CDR3 protein. The table lists 200,000 to 300,000 distinct CDR3 sequences, 12% of them singletons, with 2% to 3% in the top ten. The specimen was PBMCs from the stem cell graft donor, collected from the stem cell graft. These receptors came from a human donor who donated a stem cell graft to a child with acute lymphoblastic leukemia.

This clonotype was seen ten or more times. This sequence joins TRBV27 and TRBJ1-2; D is unclear. Trimming pared 3 bases from V and 8 bases from J, leaving 16 bases between. Germline CDR1 and CDR2: MNHEY and SMNVEV (reference sequence). The CDR3 contains 14 residues. The CDR3 region has the DNA TGTGCCAGCAGTTTCGGAGCAAGTCTCTACGGCTACACCTTC. Amino acid sequence: CASSFGASLYGYTF.

In its sample, this clonotype was seen many times. The chain couples TRBV18 to TRBJ2-5; the D is unclear. V was clipped by 2 bases and J by 4 bases, with 8 bases between them. The CDR3 loop spans 13 amino acids. Germline V gene lookup returns CDR1 KGHSH and CDR2 LQKENI. CDR3 bases: TGTGCCAGCTCACCAGATGGTCGAGAGACCCAGTACTTC. Translating gives CASSPDGRETQYF.

This chain connects TRBV28 to TRBJ2-7; 10 bases are shared with TRBD1. Germline CDR1 MDHEN, CDR2 SYDVKM. V lost 3 bases to trimming and J lost 2 bases; unmatched junction nucleotides: 4. CDR3 length: 15 amino acids. CDR3 sequence reads: CASSFLGQGAYEQYF. CDR3 in DNA: TGTGCCAGCAGTTTCTTAGGACAGGGGGCCTACGAGCAGTACTTC.

With regard to this clonotype: A much larger clone lies one base from this, so it may be a read error. The chain combines TRBV20-1 with TRBJ2-1; 11 bases align to TRBD2. The CDR3 covers 15 residues. Germline-derived CDR1 and CDR2 are DFQATT and SNEGSKA (reference sequence). CDR3 residues: CSASATSGSYTEQFF. In DNA, the CDR3 is TGCAGTGCTAGCGCTACTAGCGGGAGCTACACTGAGCAGTTCTTC.

The chain carries TRBV30 and TRBJ2-7; TRBD2 aligns across 7 bases. This CDR3 comprises 14 residues. V trimming: 0 bases; J trimming: 7 bases; junction bases outside the gene matches: 9. Germline V gene lookup returns CDR1 GTSNPN and CDR2 SVGIG (reference sequence). CDR3 sequence (DNA): TGTGCCTGGAGTGTACTTCCAGTGGGGGGGGAGCAGTACTTC. Encoded protein: CAWSVLPVGGEQYF.

With respect to this clonotype: The junction shows a germline mismatch at one end, possibly a read error. The rearrangement uses TRBV20-1 and TRBJ2-7; 9 bases match TRBD2. This CDR3 spans 16 amino acids. Germline values: CDR1 DFQATT, CDR2 SNEGSKA (reference sequence). The CDR3 protein is CCARDQPSGNSYEQYF. The CDR3 nucleotides read TGCTGTGCTAGAGATCAGCCTAGCGGGAATTCCTACGAGCAGTACTTC.

This clonotype showed up many times. The V and J genes are TRBV7-9 and TRBJ2-5, with D tentatively TRBD1 (6 bases). V was shortened by 4 bases and J by 4 bases, with 13 bases between the two germline ends. From germline, CDR1 is SEHNR and CDR2 FQNEAQ (reference sequence). This CDR3 is 14 amino acids long. Here the CDR3 reads CASSSLQGRETQYF. The CDR3 nucleotides read TGTGCCAGCAGCTCCTTACAGGGACGAGAGACCCAGTACTTC.

This clonotype was observed many times. The chain recombines TRBV28 with TRBJ2-3; D uncertain. V was trimmed by 5 bases and J by 4 bases, leaving 10 bases between them. Germline V gene lookup returns CDR1 MDHEN and CDR2 SYDVKM. CDR3 length: 13 residues. CDR3 sequence: CASSPWSADTQYF. CDR3 nucleotide sequence: TGTGCCAGCAGTCCATGGTCGGCAGATACGCAGTATTTT.

This clonotype has at least ten counts. The chain carries TRBV12-3 or TRBV12-4 and TRBJ1-2; the match to TRBD1 covers 8 bases. Losses at the gene ends were 5 bases for V and 4 bases for J; bases not matched to a gene: 6. The CDR3 contains 14 residues. CDR3 sequence (DNA): TGTGCCAGCAGTGGACAGGGCCTAGGCTATGGCTACACCTTC. This encodes CASSGQGLGYGYTF.

This clonotype has just a few counts. This chain connects TRBV5-1 to TRBJ2-5; 11 positions match TRBD2. The CDR3 is made up of 17 amino acids. The ends lost 4 bases at V and 5 bases at J; junction bases unmatched: 13. Germline V gene data show CDR1 as SGHRS and CDR2 as YFSETQ. The CDR3 sequence: CASSPGTSGARGETQYF. The CDR3 DNA reads as TGCGCCAGCAGCCCCGGGACTAGCGGCGCTAGGGGGGAGACCCAGTACTTC.

The rearrangement uses TRBV6-5 and TRBJ1-1, with D unresolved. The CDR3 covers 15 residues. CDR1 is MNHEY and CDR2 is SVGAGI in the germline V gene. Trimming pared 6 bases from V and 1 base from J, leaving 15 bases between. The CDR3 loop is CASSPAWPKNTEAFF. CDR3 DNA: TGTGCCAGCAGCCCCGCCTGGCCTAAGAACACTGAAGCTTTCTTT.

This clonotype showed up many times. The chain couples TRBV7-9 to TRBJ2-3; no reliable D call. Germline values: CDR1 SEHNR, CDR2 FQNEAQ (reference sequence). There are 14 residues in the CDR3. V dropped 0 bases and J dropped 0 bases, with 4 bases sitting between them. The CDR3 DNA is TGTGCCAGCAGCTTAGCGGCTAGCACAGATACGCAGTATTTT. It encodes CASSLAASTDTQYF.

This clonotype showed up many times. This chain connects TRBV11-2 to TRBJ2-1, with 10 bases that match TRBD2. Germline lookup yields CDR1 SGHAT and CDR2 FQNNGV. The junction had 0 bases not matched to a gene; V was cut back by 3 bases and J by 10 bases. This CDR3 is 12 amino acids long. The CDR3 reads CASSLGLAEQFF. The CDR3 DNA reads TGTGCCAGCAGCTTGGGACTAGCGGAGCAGTTCTTC.

This chain joins TRBV7-2 and TRBJ2-3, with D tentatively TRBD1 (6 bases). Germline V gene lookup returns CDR1 SGHTA and CDR2 FQGNSA. Trimming cost V 5 bases and J 3 bases, with 18 bases left between them. CDR3 size: 16 residues. The CDR3 sequence: CASSPLGAARTDTQYF. CDR3 nucleotides: TGTGCCAGCAGCCCCCTGGGGGCCGCCCGGACAGATACGCAGTATTTT. Combining the CDR3 with reference TRBV7-2 and TRBJ2-3 gives the whole variable domain GAGVSQSPSNKVTEKGKDVELRCDPISGHTALYWYRQSLGQGLEFLIYFQGNSAPDKSGLPSDRFSAERTGGSVSTLTIQRTQQEDSAVYLCASSPLGAARTDTQYFGPGTRLTVL.